This T cell receptor beta chain was recovered during a study of T cell responses to AZD1222 COVID-19 vaccine. The study's findings and limits: Targeting of unmutated variant regions was reportedly seen in nearly half of spike-specific TCRs. No repertoire was sampled before or during the peak T cell response, only after it. The span of vaccine-associated CD4 TCRs extended across spike, with dominance at 160-218 and 743-854.

There are 18 residues in the CDR3. V was shortened by 0 bases and J by 8 bases, with 27 bases between the two germline ends. Germline CDR1 and CDR2: SQVTM and ANQGSEA. Measured with immunoSEQ multiplex PCR; TCRdb has only the in-frame clones, and not every one. This sample has about 140,000 clones; roughly 92% occur once, and the top ten carry 5%. On this clone: What it binds is unknown.

The material was peripheral blood, obtained on day 0 of AZD1222 vaccination. The chain is built from TRBV29-1 and TRBJ2-3, with D perhaps matching TRBD2 (8 bases). This receptor was obtained from an adult in good health. This CDR3 is CSVEDSGGTAIELGTQYF. CDR3 nucleotide sequence: TGCAGCGTTGAAGATTCGGGAGGGACAGCCATAGAGCTGGGTACGCAGTATTTT.